This T cell receptor beta chain was recorded in a study of post-analysis software for immune sequencing data. General observations from the study: Comparison of patients with controls showed about 5 TRBV segments more frequent in patients, TRBV5-6, TRBV5-1 and TRBV20-1 among them.

Losses at the gene ends were 0 bases for V and 10 bases for J; bases not matched to a gene: 9. Germline lookup yields CDR1 DFQATT and CDR2 SNEGSKA (reference sequence). The CDR3 is 14 amino acids. The TCR beta cDNA libraries carried unique molecular identifiers. Each batch of roughly 0.9 to 10 million T cells produced hundreds of thousands of cDNA molecules. TCRdb redid the calling of the PCR reads with MiXCR, one entry per CDR3 protein. The sample comprises some 890,000 distinct CDR3 sequences, roughly 50% of which are singletons, and approximately 4.5% rests with the top ten. As for this clonotype: The target antigen is unknown.

The sample taken for sequencing was blood. The receptor was isolated from a girl between 5 and 17 years old with multiple sclerosis. J is TRBJ2-1 and V is TRBV20-1; 7 positions match TRBD2. The CDR3 region has the DNA TGCAGTGCTAGAGACCCTAGCGGTCCGGGCGAGCAGTTCTTC. Translated, it gives CSARDPSGPGEQFF.